Sequencing of this T cell receptor beta chain was carried out in a study of T cells in Graves' hyperthyroidism and ophthalmopathy (dated 2019 in TCRdb). Regarding the complete study: TCR V-J signatures able to tell the groups apart were searched for in a discovery cohort of some 100 patients, of whom around 42 had Graves' ophthalmopathy and 55 to 65 had stable Graves' hyperthyroidism. The paper reports TCR Vbeta CDR3 sequencing of roughly 140 peripheral blood samples: approximately 43 ophthalmopathy, under 85 hyperthyroidism and around 17 progressor patients. Prospective prediction of ophthalmopathy was tested in an independent validation cohort of fewer than 20 hyperthyroidism patients and some 17 patients who later progressed to ophthalmopathy. The approximately 100 discovery patients were randomly split 7:3 into training and test sets. Once sampling was done, hyperthyroidism patients were given methimazole at a starting dose of 30 mg daily, whereas ophthalmopathy patients were given high-dose intravenous methylprednisolone. In more than 5 Graves' hyperthyroidism patients, the study also compared T-cell repertoires from thyroid tissue with T-cell repertoires from blood.

A patient counted as having stable Graves' hyperthyroidism if no progression to ophthalmopathy occurred over 18 months of follow-up. Hyperthyroidism patients were aged 18 to 65 years and newly diagnosed, with disease duration of less than 2 months. Patients with uncontrolled infections, other autoimmune diseases, pregnancy or lactation were excluded. Diagnoses were established on the basis of clinical symptoms, serum thyroxine and TRAb, thyroid ultrasound, and orbital computed tomography. Total RNA was extracted using Trizol reagent, and RNA quality was assessed on an Agilent 2100 Bioanalyzer. Paper-wide results and their limitations: In validation, progression to ophthalmopathy was predicted by the model with 70% to 71% sensitivity and about 72% specificity, a median of 6.5 months before onset. Ophthalmopathy was separated from stable hyperthyroidism by a 13 V-J signature model, with approximately 85% sensitivity and 81% to 83% specificity obtained in cross-validation and 80%/75% obtained in testing. Sample size was not statistically predetermined, and blinding of investigators to group allocation was not performed. Most expanded thyroid clonotypes (frequency above 0.001) were also found in blood, which suggests that blood repertoires may mirror thyroid immune responses.

This clonotype was picked up many times. The antigen it recognizes is unknown. Base qualities are not provided; no much larger clone lies one nucleotide away. The TCR beta CDR3 regions were amplified from RNA transcripts. The first round of RT-PCR for the TCR CDR3 was performed with the HTBI primer set and the Qiagen OneStep RT-PCR kit. The libraries were constructed in a second round of multiplex PCR and then size-selected and purified. Sequencing of the libraries was done on an Illumina HiSeq2000 using paired-end 100 bp reads. Turning to the authors' computational methods: SOAPnuke was used to process the raw data, with reads discarded if the reads contained adapters or uncalled bases, had a mean Phred below 15, or lacked an exact constant-primer or identifier match. COPE v1.2.5 was used to merge the high-quality paired reads, and each unique nucleotide sequence was defined as a clonotype. MiTCR v1.1 was used to align clonotypes to the IMGT TRBV, TRBD and TRBJ reference segments. The analysis included only V-J combinations with a frequency above 0.0001, which together covered around 99% of the repertoires. A TCS score was defined as the ratio of F50 (clonal expansion) to E x V (chaos), with BLOSUM62-based TCRdist applied between CDR3 peptides within each V-J. Welch's t-statistics and random forest reduced 500 to 550 V-J features to roughly 13, which were used in a naive Bayes classifier (R e1071). Thyroid-blood repertoire similarity was quantified with the Morisita-Horn index. Using fastp at Q25 and MiXCR, TCRdb reprocessed the public reads and kept productive beta chains. Duplicate CDR3 protein sequences are folded into a single record with the most common DNA and genes. TCRdb assigned the V and J calls; the authors' analysis was not used. The sample table lists a few hundred thousand distinct CDR3 sequences, roughly 46% of them with a count of one. More than 7% of the sample comes from the top ten.

The CDR3 goes from the cysteine to the phenylalanine over 12 residues. Here the CDR3 DNA is all that survives: 36 bases in frame from base 1. V is cut by 5 bases and J by 4 bases, and the space between the germline ends is 8 bases. The germline V gene (reference sequence) gives CDR1 as DFQATT and CDR2 as SNEGSKA. The sample taken for sequencing was peripheral blood or thyroid tissue (not recorded which). This receptor was obtained from a woman between 18 and 30 years old with Graves' hyperthyroidism. The chain couples TRBV20-1 to TRBJ1-4, with the D segment identity uncertain. The CDR3 corresponds to CSAPQYNEKLFF. In nucleotide form, the sequence is TGCAGTGCTCCTCAGTATAATGAAAAACTGTTTTTT.